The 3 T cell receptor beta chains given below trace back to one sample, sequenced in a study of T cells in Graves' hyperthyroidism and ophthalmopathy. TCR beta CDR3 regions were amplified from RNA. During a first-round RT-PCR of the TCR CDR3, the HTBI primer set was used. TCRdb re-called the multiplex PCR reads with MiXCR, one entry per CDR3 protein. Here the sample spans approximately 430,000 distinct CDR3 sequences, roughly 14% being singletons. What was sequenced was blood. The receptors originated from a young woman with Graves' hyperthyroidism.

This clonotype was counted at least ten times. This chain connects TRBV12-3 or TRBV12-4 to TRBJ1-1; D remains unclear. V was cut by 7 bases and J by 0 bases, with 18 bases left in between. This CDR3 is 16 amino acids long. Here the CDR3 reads CASTPGLTGMNTEAFF. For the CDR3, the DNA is TGTGCCAGCACTCCGGGTTTGACGGGCATGAACACTGAAGCTTTCTTT.

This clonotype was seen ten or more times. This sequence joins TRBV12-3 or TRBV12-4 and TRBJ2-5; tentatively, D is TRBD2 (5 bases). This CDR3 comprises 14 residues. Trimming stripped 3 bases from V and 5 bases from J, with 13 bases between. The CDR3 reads CASSFLEALETQYF. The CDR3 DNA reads TGTGCCAGCAGTTTTCTGGAGGCTCTTGAGACCCAGTACTTC.

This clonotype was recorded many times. The DNA for the CDR3 is TGCAGTGCTAGTCGGCAGGGAGCTTTCTTT. It codes for CSASRQGAFF. This sequence joins TRBV20-1 and TRBJ1-1, with D possibly being TRBD1 (5 bases). V was shortened by 3 bases and J by 10 bases, with 9 bases between the two germline ends. Germline assignment: CDR1 DFQATT and CDR2 SNEGSKA (reference sequence). The CDR3 is 10 residues long.